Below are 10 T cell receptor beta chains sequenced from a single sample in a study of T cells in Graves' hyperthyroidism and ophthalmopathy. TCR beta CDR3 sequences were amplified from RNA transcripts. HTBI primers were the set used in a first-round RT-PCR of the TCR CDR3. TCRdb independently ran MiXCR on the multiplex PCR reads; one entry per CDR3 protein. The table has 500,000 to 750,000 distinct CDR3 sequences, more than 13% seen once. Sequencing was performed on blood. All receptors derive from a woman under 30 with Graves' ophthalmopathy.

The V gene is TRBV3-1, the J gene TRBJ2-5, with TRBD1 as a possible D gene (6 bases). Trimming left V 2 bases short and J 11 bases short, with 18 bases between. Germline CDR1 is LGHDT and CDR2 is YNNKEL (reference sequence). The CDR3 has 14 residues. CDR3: CASSQNGGQTPQYF. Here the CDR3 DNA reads TGTGCCAGCAGCCAAAACGGAGGACAGACTCCACAGTACTTC.

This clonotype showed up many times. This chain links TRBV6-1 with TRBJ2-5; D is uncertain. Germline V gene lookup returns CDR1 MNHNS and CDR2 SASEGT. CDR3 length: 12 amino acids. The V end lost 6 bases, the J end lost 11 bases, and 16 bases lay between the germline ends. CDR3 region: CASSLQEGTQYF. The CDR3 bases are TGTGCCAGCAGCCTCCAGGAAGGTACACAGTACTTC.

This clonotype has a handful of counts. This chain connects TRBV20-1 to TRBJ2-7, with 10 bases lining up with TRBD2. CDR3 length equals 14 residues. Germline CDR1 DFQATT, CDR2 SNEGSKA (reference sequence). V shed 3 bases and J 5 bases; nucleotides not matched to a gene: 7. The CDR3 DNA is TGCAGTGCTAGGGATAGCGGGAGGAATGACGAGCAGTACTTC. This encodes CSARDSGRNDEQYF.

The CDR3 is CASSLSGVVAGNYNEQFF. The CDR3 DNA reads TGTGCCAGCAGCTTAAGCGGGGTAGTAGCGGGCAACTACAATGAGCAGTTCTTC. V usage is TRBV13 and J usage is TRBJ2-1, with TRBD2 matching over 7 bases. CDR3 length equals 18 residues. J lost 3 bases, V lost 2 bases, and 13 bases had no gene match. The germline V gene has CDR1 PRHDT and CDR2 FYEKMQ (reference sequence).

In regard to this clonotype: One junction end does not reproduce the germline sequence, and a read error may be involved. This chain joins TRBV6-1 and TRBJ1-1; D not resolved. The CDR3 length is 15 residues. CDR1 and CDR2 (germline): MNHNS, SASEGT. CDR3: CASSVTYLGNTGASF. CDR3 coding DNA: TGTGCCAGCAGTGTAACCTACCTTGGGAACACTGGAGCTTCCTTT.

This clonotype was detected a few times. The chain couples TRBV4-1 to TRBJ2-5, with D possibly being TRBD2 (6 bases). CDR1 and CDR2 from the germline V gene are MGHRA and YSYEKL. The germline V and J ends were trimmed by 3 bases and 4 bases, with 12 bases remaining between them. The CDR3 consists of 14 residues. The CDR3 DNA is TGCGCCAGCAGCCAGTTACCAGCGGGAGAGACCCAGTACTTC. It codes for CASSQLPAGETQYF.

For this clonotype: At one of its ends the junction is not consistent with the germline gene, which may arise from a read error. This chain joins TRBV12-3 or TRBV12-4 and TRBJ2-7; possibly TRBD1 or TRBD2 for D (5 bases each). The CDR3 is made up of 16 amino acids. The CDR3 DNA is TGTGCCAGTAGTTTATCCCCACTGACAGAGGGCCACGAGCAGTACTTC. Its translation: CASSLSPLTEGHEQYF.

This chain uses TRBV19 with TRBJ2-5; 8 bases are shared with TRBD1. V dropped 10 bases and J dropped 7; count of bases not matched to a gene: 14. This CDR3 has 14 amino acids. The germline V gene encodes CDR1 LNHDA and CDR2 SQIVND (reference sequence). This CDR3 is CATTPDRGSGTQYF. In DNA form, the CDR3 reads TGTGCCACCACTCCCGACAGGGGATCGGGGACCCAGTACTTC.

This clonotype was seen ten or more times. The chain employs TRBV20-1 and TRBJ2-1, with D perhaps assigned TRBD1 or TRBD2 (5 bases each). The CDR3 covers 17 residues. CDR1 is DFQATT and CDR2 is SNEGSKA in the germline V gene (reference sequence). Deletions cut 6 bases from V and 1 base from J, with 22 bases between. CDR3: CSAKGYSTGGSYNEQFF. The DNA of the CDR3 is TGCAGTGCCAAGGGGTATAGTACTGGAGGTTCCTACAATGAGCAGTTCTTC.

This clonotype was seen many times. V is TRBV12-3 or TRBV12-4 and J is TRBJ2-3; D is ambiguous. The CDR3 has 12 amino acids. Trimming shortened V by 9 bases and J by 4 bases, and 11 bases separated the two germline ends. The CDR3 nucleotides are TGTGCCAGTAGCAGGTTCCCAGATACGCAGTATTTT. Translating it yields CASSRFPDTQYF.